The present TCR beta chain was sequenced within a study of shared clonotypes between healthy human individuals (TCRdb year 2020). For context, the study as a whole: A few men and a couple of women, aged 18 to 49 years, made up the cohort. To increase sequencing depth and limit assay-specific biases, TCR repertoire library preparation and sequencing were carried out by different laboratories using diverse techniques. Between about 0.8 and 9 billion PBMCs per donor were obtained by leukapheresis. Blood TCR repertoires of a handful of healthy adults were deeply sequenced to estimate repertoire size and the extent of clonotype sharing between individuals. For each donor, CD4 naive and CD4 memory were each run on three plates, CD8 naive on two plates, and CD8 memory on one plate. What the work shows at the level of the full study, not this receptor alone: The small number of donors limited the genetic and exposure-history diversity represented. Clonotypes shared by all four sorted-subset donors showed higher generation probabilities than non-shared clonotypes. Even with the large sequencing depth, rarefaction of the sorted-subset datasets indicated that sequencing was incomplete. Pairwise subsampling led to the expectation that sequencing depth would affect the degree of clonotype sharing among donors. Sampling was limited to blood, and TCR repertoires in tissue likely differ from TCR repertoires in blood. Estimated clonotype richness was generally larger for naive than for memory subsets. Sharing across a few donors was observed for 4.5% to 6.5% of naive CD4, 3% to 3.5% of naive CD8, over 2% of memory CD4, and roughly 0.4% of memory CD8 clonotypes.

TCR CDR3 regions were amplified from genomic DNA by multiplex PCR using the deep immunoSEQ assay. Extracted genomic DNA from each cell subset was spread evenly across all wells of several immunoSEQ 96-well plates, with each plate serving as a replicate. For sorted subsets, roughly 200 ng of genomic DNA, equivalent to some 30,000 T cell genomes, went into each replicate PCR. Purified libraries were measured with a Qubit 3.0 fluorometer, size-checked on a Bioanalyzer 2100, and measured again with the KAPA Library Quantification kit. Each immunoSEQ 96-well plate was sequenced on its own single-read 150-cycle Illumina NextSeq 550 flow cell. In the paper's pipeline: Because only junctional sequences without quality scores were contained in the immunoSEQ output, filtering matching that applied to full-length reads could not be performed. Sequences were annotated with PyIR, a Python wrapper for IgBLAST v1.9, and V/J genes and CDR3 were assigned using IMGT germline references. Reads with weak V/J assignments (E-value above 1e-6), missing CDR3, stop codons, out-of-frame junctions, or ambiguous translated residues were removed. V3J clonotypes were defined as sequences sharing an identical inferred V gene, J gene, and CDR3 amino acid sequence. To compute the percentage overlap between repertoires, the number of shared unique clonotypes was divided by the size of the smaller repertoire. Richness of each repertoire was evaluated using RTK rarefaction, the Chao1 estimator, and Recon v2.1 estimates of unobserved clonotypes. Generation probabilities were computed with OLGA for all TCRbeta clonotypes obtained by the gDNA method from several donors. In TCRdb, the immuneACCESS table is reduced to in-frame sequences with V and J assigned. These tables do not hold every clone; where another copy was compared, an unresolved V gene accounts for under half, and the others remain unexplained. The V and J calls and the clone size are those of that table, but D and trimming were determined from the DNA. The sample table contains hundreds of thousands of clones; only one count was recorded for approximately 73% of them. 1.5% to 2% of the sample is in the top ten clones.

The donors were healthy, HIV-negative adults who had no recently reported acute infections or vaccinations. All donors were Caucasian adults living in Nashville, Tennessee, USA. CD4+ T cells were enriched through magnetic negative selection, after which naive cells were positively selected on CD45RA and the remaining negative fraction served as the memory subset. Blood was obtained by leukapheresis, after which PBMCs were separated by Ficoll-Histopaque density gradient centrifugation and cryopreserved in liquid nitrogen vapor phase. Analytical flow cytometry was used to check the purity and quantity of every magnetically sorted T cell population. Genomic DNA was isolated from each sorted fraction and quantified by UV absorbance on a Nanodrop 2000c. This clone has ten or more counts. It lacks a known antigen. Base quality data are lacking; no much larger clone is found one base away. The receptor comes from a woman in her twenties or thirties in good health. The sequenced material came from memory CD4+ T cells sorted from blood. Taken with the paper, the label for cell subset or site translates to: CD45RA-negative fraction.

The CDR3 loop reads CAISENGQGYGYTF. The nucleotides read TGTGCCATCAGTGAGAATGGACAGGGCTATGGCTACACCTTC. The V gene is TRBV10-3 and the J gene is TRBJ1-2; 8 central nucleotides agree with TRBD1. The CDR3 measures 14 amino acids from cysteine to phenylalanine. Only the CDR3 DNA stays, 42 bases, in frame from base 1. The germline V gene specifies ENHRY as CDR1 and SYGVKD as CDR2. V loses 2 bases at its end and J loses 4 bases; junction bases beyond the gene matches: 3.